This T cell receptor beta chain derives from a study of preoperative IRX-2 immunotherapy in early breast cancer. This sample's treatment: preoperative locoregional IRX-2 cytokine immunotherapy. Preoperative locoregional IRX-2 cytokine immunotherapy was tested in the phase Ib source study. This CDR3 has 14 residues. The junction had 2 bases not matched to a gene; V was cut back by 4 bases and J by 3 bases. Germline CDR1 reads SGHNT; CDR2 reads YENEEA. Repertoires were generated with immunoSEQ multiplex PCR, while TCRdb's copy carries only in-frame clones and drops some. The sample holds roughly 99,000 clones, about nine tenths seen once.

The chain has TRBV11-3 and TRBJ1-2, with 10 nucleotides matching TRBD1. Sequencing was performed on tumor tissue, taken after IRX-2 immunotherapy. This clonotype was sampled from a human donor with breast cancer. This CDR3 is CASSSGTGDYGYTF. The CDR3, as DNA: TGTGCCAGCAGCTCCGGGACAGGGGACTATGGCTACACCTTC.